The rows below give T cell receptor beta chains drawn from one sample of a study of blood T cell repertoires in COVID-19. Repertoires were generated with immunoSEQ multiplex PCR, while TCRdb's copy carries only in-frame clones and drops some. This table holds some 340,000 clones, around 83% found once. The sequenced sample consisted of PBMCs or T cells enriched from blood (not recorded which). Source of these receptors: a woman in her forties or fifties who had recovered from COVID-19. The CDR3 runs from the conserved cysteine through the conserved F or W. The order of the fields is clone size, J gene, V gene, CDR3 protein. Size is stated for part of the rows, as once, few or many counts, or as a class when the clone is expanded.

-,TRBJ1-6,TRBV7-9,CASSLHMDSLPGVQSPLHF
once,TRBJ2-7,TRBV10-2,CASAGTSGGHEQYF
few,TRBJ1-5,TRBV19,CASSAIDRGYGQPQHF
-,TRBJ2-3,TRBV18,CASSPQGLATDTQYF
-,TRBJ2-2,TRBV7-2,CASSLTSGRVTGELFF
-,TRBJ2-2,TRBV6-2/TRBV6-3,CASSNPGLAYNTGELFF
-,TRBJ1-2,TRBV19,CATNTGFGYTF
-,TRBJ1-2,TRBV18,CASSLGQTAFNYGYTF
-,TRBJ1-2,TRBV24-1,CATSRGLNYGYTF
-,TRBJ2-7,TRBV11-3,CASSLDGGAGGYEQYF
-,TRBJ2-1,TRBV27,CASQMGASGVYNEQFF
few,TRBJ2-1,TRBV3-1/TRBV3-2,CASSQDQGSAEQFF
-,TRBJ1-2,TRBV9,CASSVAPDSDNYGYTF
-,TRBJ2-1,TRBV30,CAWSPGTGTNEQFF
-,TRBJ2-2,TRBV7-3,CASSPITAPNTGELFF
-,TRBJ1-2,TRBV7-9,CASSLVGEDGYTF
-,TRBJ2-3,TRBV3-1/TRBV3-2,CASSQLTSGRDTQYF
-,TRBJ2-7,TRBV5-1,CASSTTGTGGSYEQYF
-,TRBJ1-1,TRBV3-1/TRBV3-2,CASSQPTDRDTEAFF
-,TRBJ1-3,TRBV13,CASSELGQLVSGNTIYF
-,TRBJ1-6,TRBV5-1,CASSLQGSVGYSPLHF
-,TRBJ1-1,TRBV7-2,CASSPQGALGTEAFF
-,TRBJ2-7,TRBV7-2,CASSLNWAGGYEQYF
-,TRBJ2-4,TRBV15,CATSRGTGLNIQYF
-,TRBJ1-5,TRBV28,CASTRANDQPQHF
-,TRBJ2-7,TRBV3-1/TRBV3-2,CASSQGPGQGYEQYF
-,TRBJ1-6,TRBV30,CAWTLPGGGFGSPLHF
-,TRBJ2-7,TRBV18,CASSPRTGSSYEQYF
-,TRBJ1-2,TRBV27,CASRMGFETGAYGYTF
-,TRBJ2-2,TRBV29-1,CSARDSNTGELFF
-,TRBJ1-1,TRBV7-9,CASSFGDMNTEAFF
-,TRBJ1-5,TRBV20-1,CSASRGGGQPQHF